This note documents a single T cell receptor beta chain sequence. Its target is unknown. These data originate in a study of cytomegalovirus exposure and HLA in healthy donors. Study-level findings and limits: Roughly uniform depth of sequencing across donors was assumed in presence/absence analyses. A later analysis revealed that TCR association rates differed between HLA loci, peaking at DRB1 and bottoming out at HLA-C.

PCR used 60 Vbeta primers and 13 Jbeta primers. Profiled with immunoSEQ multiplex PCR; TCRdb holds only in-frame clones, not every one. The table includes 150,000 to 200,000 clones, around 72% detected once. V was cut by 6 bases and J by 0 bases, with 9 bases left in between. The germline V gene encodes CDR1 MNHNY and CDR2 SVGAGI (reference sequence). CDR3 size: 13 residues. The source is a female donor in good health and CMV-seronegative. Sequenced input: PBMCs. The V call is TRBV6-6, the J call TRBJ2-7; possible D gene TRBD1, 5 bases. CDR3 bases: TGTGCCAGCAGGGGGCCTAGCTCCTACGAGCAGTACTTC. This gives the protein CASRGPSSYEQYF.